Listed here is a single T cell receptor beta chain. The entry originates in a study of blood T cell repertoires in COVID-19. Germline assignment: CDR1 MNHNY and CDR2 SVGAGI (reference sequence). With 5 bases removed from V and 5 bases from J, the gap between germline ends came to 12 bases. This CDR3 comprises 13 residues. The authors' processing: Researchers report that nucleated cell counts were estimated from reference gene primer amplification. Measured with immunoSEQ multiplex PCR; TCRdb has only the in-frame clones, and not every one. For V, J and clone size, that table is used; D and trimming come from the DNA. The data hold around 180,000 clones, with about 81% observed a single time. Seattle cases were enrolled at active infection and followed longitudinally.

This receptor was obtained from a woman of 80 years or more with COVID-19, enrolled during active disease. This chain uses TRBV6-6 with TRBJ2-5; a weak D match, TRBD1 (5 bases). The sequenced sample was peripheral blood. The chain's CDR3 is CASSKDNGETQYF. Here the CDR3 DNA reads TGTGCCAGCAGTAAGGACAACGGGGAGACCCAGTACTTC.